This T cell receptor (beta chain) appears in the sequencing data of a study of post-analysis software for immune sequencing data. Looking at the study overall: Patients had relapsing-remitting, secondary progressive or progressive-relapsing multiple sclerosis; some lacked subtype. Study-level results: TRBV segments more frequent in patients than in controls numbered roughly 5 and included TRBV5-6, TRBV5-1 and TRBV20-1. Among multiple sclerosis patients, normalized Chao1 diversity was significantly below that of controls. The authors found that F measure strongly co-clustered same-batch samples.

Built from TCR beta cDNA, the libraries had unique molecular identifiers in them. T cells, roughly 1 to 10 million of them, yielded some 540,000 cDNA molecules. One entry per CDR3 protein, called by TCRdb with MiXCR from the PCR reads. The sample gives 380,000 or so distinct CDR3 sequences, around a third of which show up once; around 15% is in the top ten. The CDR3 has 16 residues. Germline-derived CDR1 and CDR2 are MGHRA and YSYEKL. The V gene lost 3 bases and the J gene lost 3 bases, with 18 bases spanning the gap. A note on this clonotype: Its antigen is still unknown.

This TCR was recovered from a girl under 18 with multiple sclerosis. The genes are TRBV4-1 and TRBJ2-7; D possibly corresponds to TRBD2 (7 bases). Source material: blood. CDR3 nucleotide sequence: TGCGCCAGCAGCCAGACACGGGGGGCTAATGTCTACGAGCAGTACTTC. Translating gives CASSQTRGANVYEQYF.